The source of this T cell receptor (beta chain) is a study of CD8 T cells in ankylosing spondylitis. V was cut by 4 bases and J by 13 bases, with 16 bases left in between. This CDR3 region has 13 residues. Per germline, CDR1 SEHNR and CDR2 FQNEAQ (reference sequence). TCRdb analysed the 5' RACE reads with MiXCR anew, one entry per CDR3 protein. The data contain more than 500,000 distinct CDR3 sequences, 5.3% of them singletons. There are many counts of this clonotype. The target antigen is unknown. Study-level findings and limits: Reportedly, disease-linked clones are significantly enriched in ankylosing spondylitis patients' matched synovial fluid. Roughly eight highly homologous variants formed a TCR beta motif that appeared characteristic of ankylosing spondylitis blood.

The sample taken for sequencing was blood, either unsorted or a sorted T cell fraction (not recorded which). This sequence was found in a male donor with ankylosing spondylitis. The chain carries TRBV7-9 and TRBJ2-2, with D hard to call. The CDR3 bases are TGTGCCAGCAGCTCCCAAATACAAGGTGCGCTGTTTTTT. It codes for CASSSQIQGALFF.